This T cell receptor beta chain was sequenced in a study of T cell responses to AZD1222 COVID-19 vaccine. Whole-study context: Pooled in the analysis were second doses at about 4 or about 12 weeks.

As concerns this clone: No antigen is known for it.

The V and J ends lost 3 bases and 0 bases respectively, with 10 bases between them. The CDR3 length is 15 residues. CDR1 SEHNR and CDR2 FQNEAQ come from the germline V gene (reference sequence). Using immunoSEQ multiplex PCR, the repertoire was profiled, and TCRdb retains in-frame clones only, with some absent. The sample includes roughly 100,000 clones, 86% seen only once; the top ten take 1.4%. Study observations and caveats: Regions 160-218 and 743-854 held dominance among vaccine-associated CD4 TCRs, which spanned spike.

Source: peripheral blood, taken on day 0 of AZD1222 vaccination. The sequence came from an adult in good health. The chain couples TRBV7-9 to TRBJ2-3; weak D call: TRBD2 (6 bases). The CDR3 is CASSFSSGSTDTQYF. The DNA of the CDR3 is TGTGCCAGCAGCTTCTCAAGCGGGAGCACAGATACGCAGTATTTT.